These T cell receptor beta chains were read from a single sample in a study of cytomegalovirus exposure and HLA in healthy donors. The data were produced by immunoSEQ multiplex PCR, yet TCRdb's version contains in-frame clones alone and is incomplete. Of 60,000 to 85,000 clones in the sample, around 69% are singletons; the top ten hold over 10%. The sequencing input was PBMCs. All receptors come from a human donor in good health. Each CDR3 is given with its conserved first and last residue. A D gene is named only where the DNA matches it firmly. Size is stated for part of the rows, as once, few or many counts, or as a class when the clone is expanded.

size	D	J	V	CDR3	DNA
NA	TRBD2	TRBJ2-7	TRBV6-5	CASKRGLNYEQYF	TGTGCCAGCAAGCGGGGGCTAAACTACGAGCAGTACTTC
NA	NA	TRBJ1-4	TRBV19	CASMKQLNEKLFF	TGTGCCAGTATGAAACAACTAAATGAAAAACTGTTTTTT
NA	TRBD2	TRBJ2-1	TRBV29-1	CSVSGTSGSYEQFF	TGCAGCGTATCCGGGACTAGCGGGAGCTATGAGCAGTTCTTC
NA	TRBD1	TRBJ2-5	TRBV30	CAWRSLTGGRETQYF	TGTGCCTGGAGATCGTTAACAGGGGGGAGGGAGACCCAGTACTTC
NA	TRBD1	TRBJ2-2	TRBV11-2	CASSFPPGQGDTGELFF	TGTGCCAGCAGCTTCCCTCCGGGACAGGGAGACACCGGGGAGCTGTTTTTT
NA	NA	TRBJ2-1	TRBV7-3	CASSLQVRDEQFF	TGTGCCAGCAGCCTCCAAGTCCGGGATGAGCAGTTCTTC
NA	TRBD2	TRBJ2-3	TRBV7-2	CASSFSLAGATDTQYF	TGTGCCAGCAGCTTTAGTCTAGCGGGAGCCACAGATACGCAGTATTTT
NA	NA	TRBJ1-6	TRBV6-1	CASIPWDYYNSPLHF	TGTGCCAGCATTCCCTGGGACTACTATAATTCACCCCTCCACTTT
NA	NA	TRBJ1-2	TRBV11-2	CASSLEGGDLDGYTF	TGTGCCAGCAGCTTAGAGGGGGGGGATTTGGATGGCTACACCTTC
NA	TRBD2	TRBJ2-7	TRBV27	CASSGLAGRKVIDEQYF	TGTGCCAGCAGCGGACTAGCGGGGAGAAAGGTTATCGACGAGCAGTACTTC
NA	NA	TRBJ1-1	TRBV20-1	CSASREGEAFF	TGCAGTGCTAGTCGGGAGGGTGAAGCTTTCTTT
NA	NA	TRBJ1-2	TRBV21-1	CASSTRDRTYGYTF	TGTGCCAGCAGCACCCGGGACAGGACCTATGGCTACACCTTC
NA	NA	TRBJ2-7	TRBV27	CASSSRKSYEQYF	TGTGCCAGCTCCTCTAGGAAATCCTACGAGCAGTACTTC
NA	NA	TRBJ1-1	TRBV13	CASSSGSRDNTEAFF	TGTGCCAGCAGCTCAGGGTCCCGGGATAACACTGAAGCTTTCTTT
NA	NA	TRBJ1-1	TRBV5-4	CASTYRAGTEAFF	TGTGCCAGCACATACAGGGCCGGGACTGAAGCTTTCTTT
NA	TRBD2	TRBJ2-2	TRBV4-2	CASSHLAGGPSGELFF	TGTGCCAGCAGCCACCTGGCGGGAGGACCTTCGGGGGAGCTGTTTTTT
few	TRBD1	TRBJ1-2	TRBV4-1	CASSQDAGTGAYGYTF	TGCGCCAGCAGCCAAGATGCGGGGACAGGGGCCTATGGCTACACCTTC
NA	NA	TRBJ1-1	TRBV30	CAFGQGEAFF	TGTGCCTTCGGGCAGGGGGAAGCTTTCTTT
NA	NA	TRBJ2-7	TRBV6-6	CASAGTTYEQYF	TGTGCCAGCGCCGGCACTACCTACGAGCAGTACTTC
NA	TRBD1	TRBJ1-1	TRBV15	CATSRGGDRGLEAFF	TGTGCCACCAGCAGAGGAGGAGACAGGGGGCTCGAAGCTTTCTTT
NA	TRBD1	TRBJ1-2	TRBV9	CASSGTGGNYGYTF	TGTGCCAGCAGCGGGACAGGGGGGAACTATGGCTACACCTTC
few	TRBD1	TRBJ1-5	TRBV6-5	CASSYPQGTQHF	TGTGCCAGCAGTTACCCACAGGGGACCCAGCATTTT
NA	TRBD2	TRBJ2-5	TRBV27	CASSLYPPLAGVGETQYF	TGTGCCAGCAGTTTATACCCCCCCCTAGCGGGAGTAGGCGAGACCCAGTACTTC
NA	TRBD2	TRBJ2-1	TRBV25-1	CASSGQGLASNNEQFF	TGTGCCAGCAGTGGTCAGGGACTAGCGTCGAACAATGAGCAGTTCTTC
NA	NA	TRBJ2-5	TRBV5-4	CASSLSAGSNGETQYF	TGTGCCAGCAGCTTGTCGGCGGGATCCAACGGTGAGACCCAGTACTTC
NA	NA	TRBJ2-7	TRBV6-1	CASSEGGAGSYEQYF	TGTGCCAGCAGTGAAGGGGGAGCGGGCTCCTACGAGCAGTACTTC
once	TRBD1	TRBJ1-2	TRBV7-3	CASSSSGTGEGYTF	TGTGCCAGCAGCTCTTCCGGGACAGGGGAAGGCTACACCTTC
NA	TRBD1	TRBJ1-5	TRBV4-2	CASSQEPGTGPQHF	TGTGCCAGCAGCCAAGAGCCCGGGACAGGGCCCCAGCATTTT
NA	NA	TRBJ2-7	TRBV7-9	CASSLKSGDGQYF	TGTGCCAGCAGCTTAAAGTCAGGGGATGGGCAGTACTTC
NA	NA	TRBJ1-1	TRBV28	CASWTRGYTEAFF	TGTGCCAGCTGGACCCGGGGGTACACTGAAGCTTTCTTT
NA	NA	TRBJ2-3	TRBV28	CASSRTVITDTQYF	TGTGCCAGCAGTAGGACAGTTATCACAGATACGCAGTATTTT
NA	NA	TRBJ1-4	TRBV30	CAWSVRGGTEKLFF	TGTGCCTGGAGTGTACGGGGGGGGACTGAAAAACTGTTTTTT
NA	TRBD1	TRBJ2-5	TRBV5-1	CASSSTGGQETQYF	TGCGCCAGCAGCTCCACAGGGGGCCAAGAGACCCAGTACTTC
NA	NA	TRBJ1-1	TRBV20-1	CSPAVAFF	TGCAGTCCCGCAGTAGCTTTCTTT
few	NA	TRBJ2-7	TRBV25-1	CASSRGHPYEQYF	TGTGCCAGCAGTAGAGGACATCCCTACGAGCAGTACTTC
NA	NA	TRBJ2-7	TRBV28	CASSARVMNYEQYF	TGTGCCAGCAGTGCCCGCGTCATGAACTACGAGCAGTACTTC
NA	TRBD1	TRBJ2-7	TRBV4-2	CASSQGTGSYGQYF	TGTGCCAGCAGCCAGGGGACAGGGTCGTACGGGCAGTACTTC
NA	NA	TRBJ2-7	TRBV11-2	CASSLAVNDYYEQYF	TGTGCCAGCAGCTTAGCCGTGAACGACTACTACGAGCAGTACTTC
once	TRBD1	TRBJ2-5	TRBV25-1	CASSGGQGETQYF	TGTGCCAGCAGTGGTGGACAGGGAGAGACCCAGTACTTC
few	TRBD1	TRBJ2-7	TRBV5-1	CASSLGQGNYEQYF	TGCGCCAGCAGCTTAGGACAGGGGAACTACGAGCAGTACTTC
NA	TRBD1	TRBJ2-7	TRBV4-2	CASSPTGQGGSEQYF	TGTGCCAGCAGCCCAACGGGACAGGGGGGCTCCGAGCAGTACTTC
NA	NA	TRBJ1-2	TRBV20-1	CSARRDYGYTF	TGCAGTGCGCGGCGGGACTATGGCTACACCTTC
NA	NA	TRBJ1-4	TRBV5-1	CASSLQGGVNEKLFF	TGCGCCAGCAGCTTACAGGGAGGGGTTAATGAAAAACTGTTTTTT
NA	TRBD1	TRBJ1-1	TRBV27	CASSRQGLNTEAFF	TGTGCCAGCAGTAGACAGGGCTTGAACACTGAAGCTTTCTTT
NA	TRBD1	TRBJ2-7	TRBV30	CAWRAGTGASYEQYF	TGTGCCTGGAGGGCCGGGACAGGGGCCTCCTACGAGCAGTACTTC
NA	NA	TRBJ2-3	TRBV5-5	CASRNRGSTDTQYF	TGTGCCAGCAGAAATCGAGGAAGCACAGATACGCAGTATTTT
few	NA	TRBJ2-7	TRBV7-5	CARSTDSLYEQYF	TGTGCCAGAAGCACGGACAGCCTCTACGAGCAGTACTTC
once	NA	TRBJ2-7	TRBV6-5	CASGLRGEQYF	TGTGCCAGCGGATTGCGGGGCGAGCAGTACTTC
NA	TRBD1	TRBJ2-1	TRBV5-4	CASSPDRGAPGEQFF	TGTGCCAGCAGCCCGGACAGGGGCGCTCCAGGTGAGCAGTTCTTC
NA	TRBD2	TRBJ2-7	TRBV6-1	CASSEKKRYGLAKSEQYF	TGTGCCAGCAGTGAAAAAAAAAGGTATGGACTAGCAAAATCCGAGCAGTACTTC
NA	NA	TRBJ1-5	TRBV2	CASKGSPAGNQPQHF	TGTGCCAGCAAGGGGTCCCCGGCTGGCAATCAGCCCCAGCATTTT
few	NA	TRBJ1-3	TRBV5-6	CASSLRGRGSDTIYF	TGTGCCAGCAGCTTACGAGGGAGAGGGTCGGACACCATATATTTT
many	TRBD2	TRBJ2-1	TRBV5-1	CASSLYPGGDYNEQFF	TGCGCCAGCAGCTTGTACCCGGGGGGGGATTACAATGAGCAGTTCTTC
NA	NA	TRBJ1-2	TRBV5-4	CASSRSTAEVGYTF	TGTGCCAGCAGTCGCTCAACTGCTGAAGTGGGCTACACCTTC
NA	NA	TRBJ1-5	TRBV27	CASRGKANQPQHF	TGTGCCAGCCGGGGAAAGGCCAATCAGCCCCAGCATTTT